Each of the 2 T cell receptor beta chains below was sequenced from the same sample in a study of blood T cell repertoires in COVID-19. Profiling relied on immunoSEQ multiplex PCR, and the TCRdb table lists in-frame clones only, not all of them. The profile shows hundreds of thousands of clones, about nine tenths of them singletons. The sequencing sample was made of PBMCs or T cells enriched from blood (not recorded which). The receptor source for this set is a woman aged 40 to 55 who had recovered from COVID-19.

The chain is built from TRBV3-1 (or the pseudogene TRBV3-2) and TRBJ2-7, with 7 nucleotides matching TRBD1. CDR1 is LGHDT, CDR2 YNNKEL, per germline (reference sequence). Germline trimming cut 3 bases from V and 2 bases from J; bases unmatched to any gene: 4. This CDR3 spans 14 amino acids. This CDR3 reads CASSHWDRPYEQYF. Written as DNA, the CDR3 is TGTGCCAGCAGCCATTGGGACAGACCCTACGAGCAGTACTTC.

V usage is TRBV7-9 and J usage is TRBJ2-5, with a possible D match to TRBD2 (5 bases). V was pared by 0 bases and J by 4 bases, with 12 bases between. CDR3 length equals 15 residues. Per germline, CDR1 SEHNR and CDR2 FQNEAQ (reference sequence). The DNA for the CDR3 is TGTGCCAGCAGCTTAGCCTCCCCTAGCTCAGAGACCCAGTACTTC. Protein product: CASSLASPSSETQYF.